Below are 17 T cell receptor beta chains sequenced from a single sample in a study of cytomegalovirus exposure and HLA in healthy donors. 13 Jbeta primers and 60 Vbeta primers were used for the PCR. Profiling relied on immunoSEQ multiplex PCR, and the TCRdb table lists in-frame clones only, not all of them. This sample's clone table lists about 96,000 clones. Sequenced input: PBMCs. These receptors originate from a woman between 25 and 40 years old in good health and CMV-seronegative.

About this clone: A junction boundary mismatches the germline segment, possibly from a read error. Other DNA sequences in the sample encode the same CDR3. The chain employs TRBV6-1 and TRBJ2-5, with 10 bases lining up with TRBD2. CDR1 and CDR2 from the germline V gene are MNHNS and SASEGT. The CDR3 loop spans 15 amino acids. The CDR3 DNA reads as TGTGCCAGCAGTGAAGCAGCGGGGGGGCAAGAGACTCAGTACTTC. As protein: CASSEAAGGQETQYF.

This sequence joins TRBV12-1 and TRBJ2-7; TRBD2 is the table's D call and was not checked against the DNA. TRBV12-1 is shown as a pseudogene. This CDR3 has 15 amino acids. In DNA, the CDR3 is TGTGCCAGCAGCCCCACTAGCGGGGGGACCTACGAGCAGTACTTC. Translating gives CASSPTSGGTYEQYF.

The chain combines TRBV5-5 with TRBJ1-4; 7 positions agree with TRBD1. With 1 base clipped from V and 3 bases from J, the junction kept 12 bases outside the gene matches. The CDR3 covers 18 residues. Germline CDR1 is SGHKS and CDR2 is YYEKEE (reference sequence). CDR3: CASSLPSRDSDPNEKLFF. The CDR3 nucleotides read TGTGCCAGCAGCTTGCCGTCCCGGGACAGCGATCCTAATGAAAAACTGTTTTTT.

The chain carries TRBV7-2 and TRBJ1-3, with 7 bases matching TRBD1. Germline V lookup: CDR1 SGHTA, CDR2 FQGNSA. With V trimmed by 5 bases and J by 2 bases, 9 bases remained unmatched. This CDR3 is 16 amino acids long. This CDR3 is CASSRWAGTAGNTIYF. CDR3 in DNA: TGTGCCAGCAGCCGTTGGGCCGGGACAGCTGGAAACACCATATATTTT. Variable domain in full (rest from reference TRBV7-2 and TRBJ1-3): GAGVSQSPSNKVTEKGKDVELRCDPISGHTALYWYRQSLGQGLEFLIYFQGNSAPDKSGLPSDRFSAERTGGSVSTLTIQRTQQEDSAVYLCASSRWAGTAGNTIYFGEGSWLTVV.

The chain has TRBV6-1 and TRBJ2-1, with 13 bases identical to TRBD2. CDR1 is MNHNS and CDR2 is SASEGT in the germline V gene. Trimming took 10 bases from V and 8 from J; bases not matched to a gene: 11. The CDR3 length is 15 residues. The CDR3, as DNA: TGTGCCACCGGGACTAGCGGGACCCCCTCCGATGAGCAGTTCTTC. As protein: CATGTSGTPSDEQFF.

The chain couples TRBV30 to TRBJ1-4; D gene uncertain. The CDR3 consists of 13 residues. From germline, CDR1 is GTSNPN and CDR2 SVGIG (reference sequence). V was shortened by 2 bases and J by 5 bases, with 9 bases between the two germline ends. The CDR3 coding sequence is TGTGCCTGGAGTCGGGGTGGAAATGAAAAACTGTTTTTT. This codes for CAWSRGGNEKLFF.

V is TRBV7-2 and J is TRBJ1-2; D gene uncertain. Germline V gene data show CDR1 as SGHTA and CDR2 as FQGNSA. The CDR3 extends over 14 amino acids. The germline V and J ends were trimmed by 5 bases and 8 bases, with 18 bases remaining between them. The CDR3: CASSVGNRERGYTF. The CDR3 DNA reads as TGTGCCAGCAGCGTCGGGAATCGAGAAAGAGGCTACACCTTC.

This chain uses TRBV10-3 with TRBJ1-6; 7 bases agree with TRBD1. Per germline, CDR1 ENHRY and CDR2 SYGVKD. This CDR3 contains 14 residues. Trimming took 5 bases from V and 8 from J; bases not matched to a gene: 6. Here the CDR3 DNA reads TGTGCCATCAGTTGGGACAGTATTGATTCACCCCTCCACTTT. It is translated as CAISWDSIDSPLHF.

The chain recombines TRBV19 with TRBJ1-5; 9 bases map to TRBD1. The V gene end was trimmed by 3 bases and the J gene end by 4 bases; junction bases not matched to a gene: 4. The CDR3 consists of 15 residues. Germline lookup yields CDR1 LNHDA and CDR2 SQIVND (reference sequence). CDR3 sequence (DNA): TGTGCCAGTAGTATTACCGGGACAGGGAATCAGCCCCAGCATTTT. Protein product: CASSITGTGNQPQHF.

This chain connects TRBV7-9 to TRBJ1-1, with 9 bases aligning to TRBD1. This CDR3 spans 13 amino acids. Germline V gene sequence: CDR1 SEHNR, CDR2 FQNEAQ (reference sequence). V lost 5 bases, J lost 11 bases, and 9 bases stayed unmatched. CDR3 coding DNA: TGTGCCAGCAGCAGAAGACAGGGGGAGAGGGCTTTCTTT. Translated, it gives CASSRRQGERAFF.

The rearrangement joins TRBV10-2 to TRBJ1-1; 8 bases line up with TRBD1. Looked up from germline, CDR1 is WSHSY and CDR2 is SAAADI. Losses at the gene ends were 3 bases for V and 5 bases for J; bases not matched to a gene: 5. There are 14 residues in the CDR3. The DNA of the CDR3 is TGCGCCAGCAGTGACGAGACAGGGGAAACTGAAGCTTTCTTT. Translation gives CASSDETGETEAFF.

The chain is built from TRBV28 and TRBJ2-7; possibly TRBD1 for D (5 bases). The CDR3 consists of 13 residues. Germline loops: CDR1 MDHEN, CDR2 SYDVKM. V lost 4 bases and J lost 5, with 12 bases in between. For the CDR3, the DNA is TGTGCCAGCAGTTCTGGGGCCCGGGACGAGCAGTACTTC. Its translation is CASSSGARDEQYF.

The gene calls are TRBV11-3 and TRBJ2-1; the D is unclear. V was pared by 0 bases and J by 0 bases, with 15 bases between. The length of the CDR3 is 18 residues. The germline V gene has CDR1 SGHNT and CDR2 YENEEA. CDR3 sequence: CASSLDRRGLSSYNEQFF. The CDR3 coding sequence is TGTGCCAGCAGCTTAGATAGACGCGGTCTGAGCTCCTACAATGAGCAGTTCTTC.

The chain couples TRBV7-8 to TRBJ1-5, with 7 bases identical to TRBD1. V lost 5 bases to trimming and J lost 3 bases; unmatched junction nucleotides: 10. The CDR3 length is 16 residues. Germline V gene lookup returns CDR1 SGHVS and CDR2 FQNEAQ. The CDR3, as DNA: TGTGCCAGCAGCCCCTGGACAGGAATTGACAATCAGCCCCAGCATTTT. Amino acid sequence: CASSPWTGIDNQPQHF.

CDR3 bases: TGTGCCAGCAGTGAAACTAGCGGGGGGGCAAAAGAGCAGTACTTC. This encodes CASSETSGGAKEQYF. V usage is TRBV6-4 and J usage is TRBJ2-7, with 13 bases matching TRBD2. This CDR3 has 15 residues. Per the germline V gene, CDR1 is MRHNA and CDR2 is SNTAGT. The V gene end was trimmed by 3 bases and the J gene end by 7 bases; junction bases not matched to a gene: 6.

This chain uses TRBV2 with TRBJ1-6; D is uncertain. CDR1 is SNHLY, CDR2 FYNNEI, per germline. Trimming removed 4 bases from V and 13 bases from J, with 8 bases in between. The CDR3 runs to 11 residues. CDR3 coding DNA: TGTGCCAGCAGTGTGGAGGGTCCCCTCCACTTT. As protein: CASSVEGPLHF.

The chain combines TRBV29-1 with TRBJ2-7; D is possibly TRBD1 (6 bases). Germline-derived CDR1 and CDR2 are SQVTM and ANQGSEA. This CDR3 has 14 residues. V gave up 2 bases and J gave up 4 bases, with 15 bases separating them. CDR3 amino acids: CSVEHSGTTYEQYF. The CDR3, as DNA: TGCAGCGTTGAACATTCCGGGACAACATACGAGCAGTACTTC.